The rows below give T cell receptor beta chains drawn from one sample of a study of cytomegalovirus exposure and HLA in healthy donors. TCRdb's copy holds only in-frame clones and misses some; the assay was immunoSEQ multiplex PCR. The table lists 170,000 or so clones, 84% of them singletons. The sample consisted of PBMCs. The origin of the receptors is a boy younger than 10 in good health and CMV-seronegative. CDR3s include the opening cysteine and the closing phenylalanine or tryptophan. Each record gives: J gene, V gene, D gene, clone size, CDR3 DNA, CDR3 protein. A D gene is named only where the DNA matches it firmly. Clone size, where shown, is once, few, many, or a class for clones that have expanded.

j_call: TRBJ2-1; v_call: TRBV4-1; d_call: -; clone_size: -; cdr3_nt: TGCGCCAGCAGCCTAAGGACCGGGACTCGCTCCTACAATGAGCAGTTCTTC; cdr3_aa: CASSLRTGTRSYNEQFF
j_call: TRBJ1-4; v_call: TRBV7-6; d_call: TRBD1; clone_size: -; cdr3_nt: TGTGCCAGCAGCTTAATTAGGACAGGGAAAGGAGAAAAACTGTTTTTT; cdr3_aa: CASSLIRTGKGEKLFF
j_call: TRBJ2-7; v_call: TRBV7-9; d_call: -; clone_size: -; cdr3_nt: TGTGCCAGCAGCTTAGATGGCAGGGGCTACGAGCAGTACTTC; cdr3_aa: CASSLDGRGYEQYF
j_call: TRBJ1-2; v_call: TRBV10-3; d_call: -; clone_size: -; cdr3_nt: TGTGCCATCAGTGAGCCCAGGGGCTGGGACTATGGCTACACCTTC; cdr3_aa: CAISEPRGWDYGYTF
j_call: TRBJ2-7; v_call: TRBV9; d_call: -; clone_size: -; cdr3_nt: TGTGCCAGCAGCGTAGGCGGGACTTACCGCTACGAGCAGTACTTC; cdr3_aa: CASSVGGTYRYEQYF
j_call: TRBJ2-7; v_call: TRBV28; d_call: -; clone_size: -; cdr3_nt: TGTGCCAGCAGTTTATTAGGGGCGACCTACGAGCAGTACTTC; cdr3_aa: CASSLLGATYEQYF
j_call: TRBJ2-3; v_call: TRBV5-1; d_call: -; clone_size: -; cdr3_nt: TGCGCCAGCAGCTTTGAGGGATTTGAAGATACGCAGTATTTT; cdr3_aa: CASSFEGFEDTQYF
j_call: TRBJ1-1; v_call: TRBV7-9; d_call: TRBD1; clone_size: -; cdr3_nt: TGTGCCAGCAGCTTAGACAGGGGCGTGACTGAAGCTTTCTTT; cdr3_aa: CASSLDRGVTEAFF
j_call: TRBJ1-3; v_call: TRBV5-8; d_call: -; clone_size: once; cdr3_nt: TGTGCCAGCAGCTTGGAAGCGGCCTCTGGAAACACCATATATTTT; cdr3_aa: CASSLEAASGNTIYF
j_call: TRBJ1-1; v_call: TRBV7-3; d_call: TRBD1; clone_size: -; cdr3_nt: TGTGCCAGCAGTTCAACTCGGGGGCCAGGGGGAAGTGGGACTGAAGCTTTCTTT; cdr3_aa: CASSSTRGPGGSGTEAFF
j_call: TRBJ1-5; v_call: TRBV18; d_call: -; clone_size: -; cdr3_nt: TGTGCCAGCTCACTGGAATACAGAAATCAGCCCCAGCATTTT; cdr3_aa: CASSLEYRNQPQHF
j_call: TRBJ2-7; v_call: TRBV4-1; d_call: TRBD2; clone_size: once; cdr3_nt: TGCGCCAGCAGCCAAGATACAGTAGCGGGAGCTGACGAGCAGTACTTC; cdr3_aa: CASSQDTVAGADEQYF
j_call: TRBJ2-5; v_call: TRBV2; d_call: -; clone_size: -; cdr3_nt: TGTGCCAGCAAAATAAGAAGTACAGACCTAGAGGGGACCCAGTACTTC; cdr3_aa: CASKIRSTDLEGTQYF
j_call: TRBJ2-7; v_call: TRBV7-6; d_call: TRBD1; clone_size: -; cdr3_nt: TGTGCCAGCAGCCCCGGGACAGGGGTCTACGAGCAGTACTTC; cdr3_aa: CASSPGTGVYEQYF
j_call: TRBJ2-3; v_call: TRBV5-4; d_call: TRBD2; clone_size: -; cdr3_nt: TGTGCCAGCAGCTCGGGGACTAGCGGGAGGGCAGATACGCAGTATTTT; cdr3_aa: CASSSGTSGRADTQYF
j_call: TRBJ2-7; v_call: TRBV20-1; d_call: -; clone_size: -; cdr3_nt: TGCAGTGCATACAGGGCCCACGAGCAGTACTTC; cdr3_aa: CSAYRAHEQYF
j_call: TRBJ2-1; v_call: TRBV18; d_call: -; clone_size: -; cdr3_nt: TGTGCCAGCTCACCAACGCGTGATGAGCAGTTCTTC; cdr3_aa: CASSPTRDEQFF
j_call: TRBJ1-2; v_call: TRBV30; d_call: -; clone_size: -; cdr3_nt: TGTGCCTGGAGTGTACTCAACGTGATGGCCGGGGTCTATGGCTACACCTTC; cdr3_aa: CAWSVLNVMAGVYGYTF
j_call: TRBJ2-7; v_call: TRBV2; d_call: TRBD1; clone_size: -; cdr3_nt: TGTGCCAGCGGCGGGACAGGGGACTACGAGCAGTACTTC; cdr3_aa: CASGGTGDYEQYF
j_call: TRBJ1-5; v_call: TRBV28; d_call: -; clone_size: -; cdr3_nt: TGTGCCAGCAGTCCACCGACAGCTCGGCCCCAGCATTTT; cdr3_aa: CASSPPTARPQHF
j_call: TRBJ1-5; v_call: TRBV18; d_call: TRBD1; clone_size: -; cdr3_nt: TGTGCCAGCTCACCGACAGGGGTCAGCAATCAGCCCCAGCATTTT; cdr3_aa: CASSPTGVSNQPQHF
j_call: TRBJ1-1; v_call: TRBV16; d_call: TRBD1; clone_size: few; cdr3_nt: TGTGCCAGCAGCCAACAAACAGGGGGCACTGAAGCTTTCTTT; cdr3_aa: CASSQQTGGTEAFF
j_call: TRBJ1-2; v_call: TRBV19; d_call: TRBD1; clone_size: once; cdr3_nt: TGTGCCAGTAGTACCATCCGGGACAGGGGGCTCTATGGCTACACCTTC; cdr3_aa: CASSTIRDRGLYGYTF
j_call: TRBJ2-1; v_call: TRBV5-6; d_call: TRBD2; clone_size: few; cdr3_nt: TGTGCCAGCAGCTTGGTGACTAGCGGGACGTACAATGAGCAGTTCTTC; cdr3_aa: CASSLVTSGTYNEQFF
j_call: TRBJ2-7; v_call: TRBV14; d_call: -; clone_size: -; cdr3_nt: TGTGCCAGCAGCCATCAGGAATACTCCTACGAGCAGTACTTC; cdr3_aa: CASSHQEYSYEQYF
j_call: TRBJ2-1; v_call: TRBV4-1; d_call: -; clone_size: few; cdr3_nt: TGCGCCAGCACGCCGACTAGAGCTTACAATGAGCAGTTCTTC; cdr3_aa: CASTPTRAYNEQFF
j_call: TRBJ2-7; v_call: TRBV6-5; d_call: -; clone_size: few; cdr3_nt: TGTGCCAGCAGCGGACTTAACACTTACGAGCAGTACTTC; cdr3_aa: CASSGLNTYEQYF
j_call: TRBJ2-2; v_call: TRBV29-1; d_call: -; clone_size: -; cdr3_nt: TGCAGCGTGGGGACATTAGCGAACACCGGGGAGCTGTTTTTT; cdr3_aa: CSVGTLANTGELFF
j_call: TRBJ2-7; v_call: TRBV19; d_call: TRBD2; clone_size: -; cdr3_nt: TGTGCCAGTAGTAGTGGACTAGCGGGACACTACGAGCAGTACTTC; cdr3_aa: CASSSGLAGHYEQYF
j_call: TRBJ1-1; v_call: TRBV7-9; d_call: -; clone_size: -; cdr3_nt: TGTGCCAGCAGAGGGAGGGGGAACACTGAAGCTTTCTTT; cdr3_aa: CASRGRGNTEAFF
j_call: TRBJ2-1; v_call: TRBV4-1; d_call: -; clone_size: -; cdr3_nt: TGCGCCAGCAGCCAGGGGCGGGGTTGGGATGAGCAGTTCTTC; cdr3_aa: CASSQGRGWDEQFF
j_call: TRBJ2-2; v_call: TRBV4-1; d_call: -; clone_size: once; cdr3_nt: TGCGCCAGCAGCCGCCAGGGATCCGGGGAGCTGTTTTTT; cdr3_aa: CASSRQGSGELFF
j_call: TRBJ2-1; v_call: TRBV7-9; d_call: -; clone_size: -; cdr3_nt: TGTGCCAGTCAATGGTCGGGTGAGCAGTTCTTC; cdr3_aa: CASQWSGEQFF
j_call: TRBJ2-1; v_call: TRBV14; d_call: -; clone_size: few; cdr3_nt: TGTGCCAGCAGCCAAGTAAGTGCCCTGAGCTCCTACAATGAGCAGTTCTTC; cdr3_aa: CASSQVSALSSYNEQFF
j_call: TRBJ2-1; v_call: TRBV27; d_call: -; clone_size: -; cdr3_nt: TGTGCCAGCAGTTCAGAATTCGGACAGACGACCAATGAGCAGTTCTTC; cdr3_aa: CASSSEFGQTTNEQFF
j_call: TRBJ2-7; v_call: TRBV5-6; d_call: TRBD1; clone_size: -; cdr3_nt: TGTGCCAGCAGCTTGGACGGGACAGGGCCTAAGTGGATCGGGAAGCAGTACTTC; cdr3_aa: CASSLDGTGPKWIGKQYF
j_call: TRBJ1-3; v_call: TRBV7-2; d_call: -; clone_size: -; cdr3_nt: TGTGCCAGCAGCTTACAGGCCTCCTTTGGAAACACCATATATTTT; cdr3_aa: CASSLQASFGNTIYF
j_call: TRBJ1-4; v_call: TRBV28; d_call: TRBD1; clone_size: once; cdr3_nt: TGTGCCAGCAGACGGGACAGTTCTCTCTTAGATGAAAAACTGTTTTTT; cdr3_aa: CASRRDSSLLDEKLFF
j_call: TRBJ2-7; v_call: TRBV6-5; d_call: TRBD2; clone_size: -; cdr3_nt: TGTGCCAGCGAGCGGGGCTACGAGCAGTACTTC; cdr3_aa: CASERGYEQYF
j_call: TRBJ1-2; v_call: TRBV28; d_call: TRBD1; clone_size: -; cdr3_nt: TGTGCCAGCAGTGCGTCCGGGACAGGGGAGGATGGCTACACCTTC; cdr3_aa: CASSASGTGEDGYTF